This is a list of T cell receptor beta chains from one sample in a study of blood T cell repertoires in COVID-19. Data came from immunoSEQ multiplex PCR; TCRdb stores just in-frame clones and leaves some out. The sample shows 270,000 or so clones, more than 75% of them seen only once. Sequencing used PBMCs or T cells enriched from blood (not recorded which). The receptors derive from a woman between 35 and 50 years old with acute COVID-19. Each CDR3 is given with its conserved first and last residue. D genes are given only for firm matches. Rows may omit the clone size; those that give it use once, few, many or a size class.

v_gene: TRBV4-3; d_gene: .; j_gene: TRBJ1-3; abundance: .; CDR3nt: TGCGCCAGCAGCCAAGATCTGGGCAGCTCTGGAAACACCATATATTTT; CDR3aa: CASSQDLGSSGNTIYF
v_gene: TRBV20-1; d_gene: .; j_gene: TRBJ1-1; abundance: .; CDR3nt: TGCAGTGCCACCGGGGGTCTGGAAGCTTTCTTT; CDR3aa: CSATGGLEAFF
v_gene: TRBV13; d_gene: .; j_gene: TRBJ1-3; abundance: .; CDR3nt: TGTGCCAGCAGCTCCCCCCCATTCACAGGGAACAGCTCTGGAAACACCATATATTTT; CDR3aa: CASSSPPFTGNSSGNTIYF
v_gene: TRBV24-1; d_gene: TRBD1; j_gene: TRBJ2-1; abundance: .; CDR3nt: TGTGCCACCAGGGACAGGGGGTGGGATGAGCAGTTCTTC; CDR3aa: CATRDRGWDEQFF
v_gene: TRBV6-1; d_gene: .; j_gene: TRBJ2-1; abundance: few; CDR3nt: TGTGCCAGCAGTGAATTGGGGCACATTTCTGAGCAGTTCTTC; CDR3aa: CASSELGHISEQFF
v_gene: TRBV6-4; d_gene: .; j_gene: TRBJ1-1; abundance: .; CDR3nt: TGTGCCAGGATCAAAGCTACAGGGCCCTGGAACACTGAAGCTTTCTTT; CDR3aa: CARIKATGPWNTEAFF
v_gene: TRBV2; d_gene: .; j_gene: TRBJ2-1; abundance: .; CDR3nt: TGTGCCAGCAGTACAACAGGTTACAATGAGCAGTTCTTC; CDR3aa: CASSTTGYNEQFF
v_gene: TRBV5-4; d_gene: TRBD1; j_gene: TRBJ2-7; abundance: .; CDR3nt: TGTGCCAGCAGCTCTCCGGGACAGGGATCCTACGAGCAGTACTTC; CDR3aa: CASSSPGQGSYEQYF
v_gene: TRBV6-5; d_gene: .; j_gene: TRBJ1-2; abundance: .; CDR3nt: TGTGCCAGCACCCCCCGGGGGACCTCTAACTATGGCTACACCTTC; CDR3aa: CASTPRGTSNYGYTF
v_gene: TRBV3-1/TRBV3-2; d_gene: TRBD1; j_gene: TRBJ1-4; abundance: .; CDR3nt: TGTGCCAGCAGCCGGGGACAGGGGTTTGAAAAACTGTTTTTT; CDR3aa: CASSRGQGFEKLFF
v_gene: TRBV6-2/TRBV6-3; d_gene: TRBD1; j_gene: TRBJ2-3; abundance: .; CDR3nt: TGTGCCAGCAGTTACCTGGGACAGGGATTAGATACGCAGTATTTT; CDR3aa: CASSYLGQGLDTQYF
v_gene: TRBV5-1; d_gene: TRBD1; j_gene: TRBJ1-1; abundance: .; CDR3nt: TGCGCCAGCAGCTTGGGACAGGGACCCACTGAAGCTTTCTTT; CDR3aa: CASSLGQGPTEAFF
v_gene: TRBV28; d_gene: .; j_gene: TRBJ2-1; abundance: .; CDR3nt: TGTGCCAGCACCCGACAGTCTAACAATGAGCAGTTCTTC; CDR3aa: CASTRQSNNEQFF
v_gene: TRBV29-1; d_gene: .; j_gene: TRBJ1-1; abundance: .; CDR3nt: TGCAGCGTTGAGAGAACGAGTACTGAAGCTTTCTTT; CDR3aa: CSVERTSTEAFF
v_gene: TRBV11-3; d_gene: TRBD2; j_gene: TRBJ2-1; abundance: .; CDR3nt: TGTGCCAGCAGCTTAGAAGCGGGAAGGGGCAATGAGCAGTTCTTC; CDR3aa: CASSLEAGRGNEQFF
v_gene: TRBV5-6; d_gene: TRBD1; j_gene: TRBJ1-6; abundance: .; CDR3nt: TGTGCCAGCAGCCTAAGACAGGGGGCCTCCTATAATTCACCCCTCCACTTT; CDR3aa: CASSLRQGASYNSPLHF
v_gene: TRBV4-1; d_gene: .; j_gene: TRBJ1-3; abundance: .; CDR3nt: TGCGCCAGCAGCCAAGGGACTACTGGAAACACCATATATTTT; CDR3aa: CASSQGTTGNTIYF
v_gene: TRBV14; d_gene: TRBD2; j_gene: TRBJ2-1; abundance: .; CDR3nt: TGTGCCAGCAGCCAAACGAACGGACTAGCGGGTAGGGCGGATGAGCAGTTCTTC; CDR3aa: CASSQTNGLAGRADEQFF
v_gene: TRBV6-6; d_gene: .; j_gene: TRBJ2-2; abundance: .; CDR3nt: TGTGCCAGCAGTTATCTACAGGGTAACGGGGAGCTGTTTTTT; CDR3aa: CASSYLQGNGELFF
v_gene: TRBV12-3/TRBV12-4; d_gene: .; j_gene: TRBJ2-4; abundance: .; CDR3nt: TGTGCCAGCGCGGTAGCCAAAAACATTCAGTACTTC; CDR3aa: CASAVAKNIQYF
v_gene: TRBV10-3; d_gene: .; j_gene: TRBJ2-3; abundance: .; CDR3nt: TGTGCCATCAGTTTCGCCCCCGGGGATACGCAGTATTTT; CDR3aa: CAISFAPGDTQYF
v_gene: TRBV27; d_gene: .; j_gene: TRBJ1-4; abundance: .; CDR3nt: TGTGCCAGCAGGGGACGGGGGGGCCCCTCTAATGAAAAACTGTTTTTT; CDR3aa: CASRGRGGPSNEKLFF
v_gene: TRBV5-1; d_gene: .; j_gene: TRBJ2-7; abundance: .; CDR3nt: TGCGCCAGCGCCGCTGAGGGGGTGGGCGAGCAGTACTTC; CDR3aa: CASAAEGVGEQYF
v_gene: TRBV5-4; d_gene: .; j_gene: TRBJ1-1; abundance: .; CDR3nt: TGTGCCAGCAGCTTGTCGGGGGGGTTGAGGAACACTGAAGCTTTCTTT; CDR3aa: CASSLSGGLRNTEAFF
v_gene: TRBV10-1; d_gene: .; j_gene: TRBJ1-5; abundance: .; CDR3nt: TGCGCCAGCAGTGAGTCGAACGGGGGGAATCAGCCCCAGCATTTT; CDR3aa: CASSESNGGNQPQHF
v_gene: TRBV7-2; d_gene: .; j_gene: TRBJ2-3; abundance: .; CDR3nt: TGTGCCAGCAGCTTGGGAATCGGCGGGACAGATACGCAGTATTTT; CDR3aa: CASSLGIGGTDTQYF
v_gene: TRBV27; d_gene: TRBD2; j_gene: TRBJ2-7; abundance: .; CDR3nt: TGTGCCAGCAGGCTCACTAGCGGGTACTCCTACGAGCAGTACTTC; CDR3aa: CASRLTSGYSYEQYF
v_gene: TRBV7-6; d_gene: TRBD2; j_gene: TRBJ2-5; abundance: .; CDR3nt: TGTGCCAGCAGCTTTCCCCCAGCGGGAGGCGGGGAGACCCAGTACTTC; CDR3aa: CASSFPPAGGGETQYF
v_gene: TRBV6-5; d_gene: .; j_gene: TRBJ2-2; abundance: .; CDR3nt: TGTGCCAGCAGTCTCCAAACAGTGAACACCGGGGAGCTGTTTTTT; CDR3aa: CASSLQTVNTGELFF
v_gene: TRBV29-1; d_gene: .; j_gene: TRBJ1-2; abundance: .; CDR3nt: TGCAGCGTTGACGCTGCGGGGCGGGGTGGCTACACCTTC; CDR3aa: CSVDAAGRGGYTF
v_gene: TRBV27; d_gene: TRBD2; j_gene: TRBJ2-3; abundance: .; CDR3nt: TGTGCCAGCAGCCCAGGAGCGGGATTAGATACGCAGTATTTT; CDR3aa: CASSPGAGLDTQYF
v_gene: TRBV18; d_gene: .; j_gene: TRBJ1-5; abundance: .; CDR3nt: TGTGCCAGCTCACCCGGCGGGGGGAGGGCCCAGCATTTT; CDR3aa: CASSPGGGRAQHF
v_gene: TRBV11-1; d_gene: .; j_gene: TRBJ2-7; abundance: .; CDR3nt: TGTGCCAGCAGCCCCCAGCGGGCCATCTCCTACGAGCAGTACTTC; CDR3aa: CASSPQRAISYEQYF
v_gene: TRBV7-9; d_gene: .; j_gene: TRBJ2-2; abundance: .; CDR3nt: TGTGCCAGCAGCCAGGGTCCCGGGGAGCTGTTTTTT; CDR3aa: CASSQGPGELFF
v_gene: TRBV19; d_gene: TRBD2; j_gene: TRBJ2-7; abundance: .; CDR3nt: TGTGCCAGTAGTACTTCTAGCGGAAGCTCCTACGAGCAGTACTTC; CDR3aa: CASSTSSGSSYEQYF
v_gene: TRBV7-9; d_gene: TRBD1; j_gene: TRBJ1-2; abundance: .; CDR3nt: TGTGCCAGCAGCAAATCTGGACAGGTGAGGGCTGGCTACACCTTC; CDR3aa: CASSKSGQVRAGYTF
v_gene: TRBV5-8; d_gene: TRBD1; j_gene: TRBJ1-1; abundance: .; CDR3nt: TGTGCCAGCATCCACAGGGGGCAGACTGAAGCTTTCTTT; CDR3aa: CASIHRGQTEAFF
v_gene: TRBV3-1/TRBV3-2; d_gene: .; j_gene: TRBJ2-5; abundance: .; CDR3nt: TGTGCCAGCAGCCAAGAACCCGGAGAGACCCAGTACTTC; CDR3aa: CASSQEPGETQYF
v_gene: TRBV21-1; d_gene: .; j_gene: TRBJ2-1; abundance: .; CDR3nt: TGTGCCAGCAGCAAAATCATCTTC; CDR3aa: CASSKIIF
v_gene: TRBV9; d_gene: .; j_gene: TRBJ2-3; abundance: .; CDR3nt: TGTGCCAGCAGCTCCTTCAGCGGGTCTAGCACAGATACGCAGTATTTT; CDR3aa: CASSSFSGSSTDTQYF